This T cell receptor (beta chain) was documented in a study of T-cell reconstitution after alpha-beta-depleted transplantation in children. This clonotype was detected many times. What it binds is unknown. Preparation of the TCRbeta library involved a method that used unique molecular identifiers. Each CDR3 protein is one row after TCRdb ran MiXCR on the PCR reads. Of over 150,000 distinct CDR3 sequences listed, roughly 11% are singletons. The J segment lost 2 bases and the V segment lost 7 bases, leaving 3 bases of the junction unmatched. This CDR3 comprises 13 residues. Germline V gives CDR1 SQVTM, CDR2 ANQGSEA. General observations from the study: Expanded graft clones numbering several hundred reportedly gave rise to alpha-beta T cells about two months after transplant. T-cell counts and diversity at one year post-transplant came mainly from newly produced T cells. Recipient T cells and thymic progenitors that survived were the source of the high TCRbeta diversity seen at day 60 in some patients.

This sequence joins TRBV29-1 and TRBJ2-2; 8 nucleotides align to TRBD1. The sequences come from PBMCs, collected before TCRalphabeta/CD19-depleted stem cell transplant. This receptor was obtained from a boy younger than 10 with acute myeloid leukemia, due to receive a stem cell transplant. DNA of the CDR3: TGCAGCGGACAGGGGCGTAACACCGGGGAGCTGTTTTTT. Amino acids: CSGQGRNTGELFF.